Given below is one T cell receptor beta chain in context. Antigen specificity is unknown. Germline V lookup: CDR1 MNHNS, CDR2 SASEGT. The V and J ends lost 6 bases and 2 bases respectively, with 5 bases between them. There are 11 residues in the CDR3. The data stem from a study of identifying expanded T cells in peripheral blood. Collection occurred without any documented infections or immune events in donors. Measured with immunoSEQ multiplex PCR; TCRdb has only the in-frame clones, and not every one. Here the sample spans 100,000 or so clones, approximately 88% being singletons. Study outcomes and limitations: Variance in clone template counts between two-week samples significantly increased with total template count across all healthy donors. Around 1.2 clones differed between technical replicates, versus roughly 17 and 20 over time.

The sequence was collected from a person aged 18 to 70 in good health. Sequenced sample: blood. The gene calls are TRBV6-1 and TRBJ2-7; D remains ambiguous. The CDR3 reads CASSPTYEQYF. The CDR3 DNA reads TGTGCCAGCAGCCCGACCTACGAGCAGTACTTC.